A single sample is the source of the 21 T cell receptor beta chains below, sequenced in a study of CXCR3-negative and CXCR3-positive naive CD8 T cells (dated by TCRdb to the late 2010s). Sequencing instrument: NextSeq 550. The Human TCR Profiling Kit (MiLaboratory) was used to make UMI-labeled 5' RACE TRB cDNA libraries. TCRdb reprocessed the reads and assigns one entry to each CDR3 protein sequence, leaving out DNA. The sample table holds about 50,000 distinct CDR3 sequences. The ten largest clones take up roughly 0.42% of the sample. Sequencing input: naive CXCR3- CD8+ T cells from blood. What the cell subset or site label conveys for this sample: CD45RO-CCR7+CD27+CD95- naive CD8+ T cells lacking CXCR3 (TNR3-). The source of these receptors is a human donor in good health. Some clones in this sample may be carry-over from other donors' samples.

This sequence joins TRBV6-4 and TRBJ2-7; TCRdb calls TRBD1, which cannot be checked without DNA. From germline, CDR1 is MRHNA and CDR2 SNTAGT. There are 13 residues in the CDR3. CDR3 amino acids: CASSAGRGYEQYF.

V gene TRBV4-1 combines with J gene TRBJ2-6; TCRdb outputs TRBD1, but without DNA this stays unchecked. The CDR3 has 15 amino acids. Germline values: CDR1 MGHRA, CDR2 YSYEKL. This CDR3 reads CASSPGTAGANVLTF.

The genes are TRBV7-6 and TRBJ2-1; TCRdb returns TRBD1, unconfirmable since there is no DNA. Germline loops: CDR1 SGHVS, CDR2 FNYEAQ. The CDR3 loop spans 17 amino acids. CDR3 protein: CASSLDAEGGNYNEQFF.

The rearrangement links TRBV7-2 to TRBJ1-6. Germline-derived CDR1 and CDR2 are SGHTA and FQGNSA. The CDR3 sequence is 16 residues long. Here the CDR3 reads CASSYRRPLNNSPLHF.

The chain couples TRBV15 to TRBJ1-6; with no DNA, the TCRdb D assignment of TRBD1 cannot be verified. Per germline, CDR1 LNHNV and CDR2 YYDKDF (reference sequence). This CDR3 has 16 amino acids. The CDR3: CATSTPGQGNNSPLHF.

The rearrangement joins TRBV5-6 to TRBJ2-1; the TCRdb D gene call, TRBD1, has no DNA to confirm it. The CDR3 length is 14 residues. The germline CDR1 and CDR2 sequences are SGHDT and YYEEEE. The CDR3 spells CASRHPGGHNEQFF.

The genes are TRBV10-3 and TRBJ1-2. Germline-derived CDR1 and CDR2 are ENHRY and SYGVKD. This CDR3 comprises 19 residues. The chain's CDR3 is CAISESRSIQGLSNYGYTF.

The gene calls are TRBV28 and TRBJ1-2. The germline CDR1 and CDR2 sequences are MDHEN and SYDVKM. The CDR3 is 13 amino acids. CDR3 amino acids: CASSEDFKDGYTF.

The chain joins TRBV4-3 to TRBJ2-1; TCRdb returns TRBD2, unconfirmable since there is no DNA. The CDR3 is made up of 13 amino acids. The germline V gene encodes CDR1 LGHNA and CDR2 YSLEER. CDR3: CASSQSGTTEQFF.

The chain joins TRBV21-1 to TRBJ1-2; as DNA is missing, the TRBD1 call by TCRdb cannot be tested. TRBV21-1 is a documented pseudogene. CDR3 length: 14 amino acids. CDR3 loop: CASNLDRGGYGYTF.

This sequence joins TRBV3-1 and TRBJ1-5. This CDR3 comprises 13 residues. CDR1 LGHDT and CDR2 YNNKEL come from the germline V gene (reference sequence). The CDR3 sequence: CASSQDHQQPQHF.

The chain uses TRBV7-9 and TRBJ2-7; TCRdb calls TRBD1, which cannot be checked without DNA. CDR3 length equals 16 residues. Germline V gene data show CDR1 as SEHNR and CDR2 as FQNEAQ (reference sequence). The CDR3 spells CASSKRTGAESYEQYF. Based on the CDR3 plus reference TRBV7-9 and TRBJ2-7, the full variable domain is DTGVSQNPRHKITKRGQNVTFRCDPISEHNRLYWYRQTLGQGPEFLTYFQNEAQLEKSRLLSDRFSAERPKGSFSTLEIQRTEQGDSAMYLCASSKRTGAESYEQYFGPGTRLTVT.

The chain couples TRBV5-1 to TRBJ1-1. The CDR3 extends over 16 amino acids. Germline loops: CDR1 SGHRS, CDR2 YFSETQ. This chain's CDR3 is CASSLGFQAMNTEAFF.

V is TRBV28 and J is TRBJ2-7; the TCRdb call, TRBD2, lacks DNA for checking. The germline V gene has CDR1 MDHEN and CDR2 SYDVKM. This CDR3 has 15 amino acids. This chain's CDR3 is CASSFRGLARYEQYF. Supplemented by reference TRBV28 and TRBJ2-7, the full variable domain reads DVKVTQSSRYLVKRTGEKVFLECVQDMDHENMFWYRQDPGLGLRLIYFSYDVKMKEKGDIPEGYSVSREKKERFSLILESASTNQTSMYLCASSFRGLARYEQYFGPGTRLTVT.

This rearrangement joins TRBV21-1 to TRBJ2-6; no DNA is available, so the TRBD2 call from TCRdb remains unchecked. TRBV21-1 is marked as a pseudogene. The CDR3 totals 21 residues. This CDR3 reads CASSKGTSAYRVSTGANVLTF.

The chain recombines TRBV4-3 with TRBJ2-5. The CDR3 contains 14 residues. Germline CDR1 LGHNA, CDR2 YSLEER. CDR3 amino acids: CASSQIREQETQYF.

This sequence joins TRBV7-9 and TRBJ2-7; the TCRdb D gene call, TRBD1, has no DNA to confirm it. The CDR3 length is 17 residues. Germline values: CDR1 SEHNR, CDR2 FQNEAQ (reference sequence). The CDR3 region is CASSLSKGQGNSYEQYF.

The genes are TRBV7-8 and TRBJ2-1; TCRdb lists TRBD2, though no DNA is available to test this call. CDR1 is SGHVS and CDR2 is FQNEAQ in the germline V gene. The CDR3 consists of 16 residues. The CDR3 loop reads CASSLWGLAGGGEQFF.

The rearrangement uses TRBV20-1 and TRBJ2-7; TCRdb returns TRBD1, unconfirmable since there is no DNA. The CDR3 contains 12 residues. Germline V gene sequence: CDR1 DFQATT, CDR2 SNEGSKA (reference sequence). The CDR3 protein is CSATETKDEQYF.

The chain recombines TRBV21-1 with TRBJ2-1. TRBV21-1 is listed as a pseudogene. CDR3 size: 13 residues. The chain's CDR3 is CASSTKRDNEQFF.

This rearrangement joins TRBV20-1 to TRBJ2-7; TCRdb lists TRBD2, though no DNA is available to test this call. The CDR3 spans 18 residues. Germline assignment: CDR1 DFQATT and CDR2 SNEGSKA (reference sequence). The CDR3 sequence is CSARDRELAGDSFYEQYF.